This T cell receptor (beta chain) was retrieved from a study of beta chain features in type 1 diabetes. Points from the study as a whole: Sampled from patients, naive, central memory and Treg TCRB repertoires appeared more similar than those sampled from healthy donors. Patients and controls would be equally affected if PCR favored shorter templates. Diminished insertions and augmented deletions at VDJ junctions characterized type 1 diabetes patients. TCRB CDR3s were moderately but significantly shorter in Type 1 diabetes patients in all four CD4+ subsets.

Germline V gene sequence: CDR1 GTSNPN, CDR2 SVGIG (reference sequence). The CDR3 runs 16 residues. The ends lost 5 bases at V and 5 bases at J; junction bases unmatched: 13. This clone was found a few times. Its cognate antigen is unknown. Every isolated RNA sample was fully reverse transcribed, so sequencing captured expressed TCRB transcripts. Some clones are missing from TCRdb's copy, which holds only in-frame ones; the method was immunoSEQ multiplex PCR. Seen here are fewer than 70,000 clones, about 60% observed once, and the top ten hold over 0.25%. This sequence was found in a woman in her thirties with type 1 diabetes. V gene TRBV30 combines with J gene TRBJ2-1; 9 positions agree with TRBD1. Sequenced material: stem cell memory CD4+ T cells from blood. This CDR3 is CAWGRGDRALDNEQFF. Here the CDR3 DNA reads TGTGCCTGGGGGAGGGGGGACAGGGCCCTTGACAATGAGCAGTTCTTC.